The T cell receptor beta chain under discussion was sequenced for a study of shared clonotypes between healthy human individuals. The study's findings and limits: Rarefaction exposed incomplete sorted-subset sequencing despite large depth.

This CDR3 comprises 16 residues. Trimming shortened V by 0 bases and J by 6 bases, and 14 bases separated the two germline ends. Germline V lookup: CDR1 SGHDN, CDR2 FVKESK. Sequencing was performed with immunoSEQ multiplex PCR; in TCRdb, only in-frame clones are kept and a portion is missing. The profile shows 2 million to 3 million clones, approximately 94% of them singletons. Everyone who donated was a Caucasian adult who lived in Nashville, Tennessee. In the case of this clone: The antigen remains undetermined.

The chain links TRBV14 to TRBJ2-2, with D possibly TRBD1 on 5 matching bases. Sequencing used naive CD4+ T cells from PBMCs. The subset here: CD45RA+ positively selected. This receptor was taken from a man aged 18 to 29 in good health. Some clones in this sample may be carry-over from other donors' samples. The DNA of the CDR3 is TGTGCCAGCAGCCAAGACGAGTCAGGGCTTCCCGGGGAGCTGTTTTTT. It codes for CASSQDESGLPGELFF.